The T cell receptor beta chain described here comes from a study of blood T cells in healthy people across ages. This clonotype was counted between two and nine times. The CDR3 contains 16 residues. V dropped 5 bases and J dropped 5; count of bases not matched to a gene: 9. It was with a sample-barcoded 5' primer and a J-beta primer mix that a second PCR of about 6 to 12 cycles was run. TCRdb re-called the 5' RACE reads through MiXCR, storing one row per CDR3 protein. The sample has about a million distinct CDR3 sequences, around two fifths seen once. Specimen: blood. This TCR was recovered from a man aged 18 to 29 in good health. The chain joins TRBV12-3 or TRBV12-4 to TRBJ2-2; 9 bases agree with TRBD1. As DNA, the CDR3 is TGTGCCAGCAGTCTCTGGACAGGGGATGTAACCGGGGAGCTGTTTTTT. It specifies CASSLWTGDVTGELFF.